The clone carrying this TCR beta chain was seen a handful of times. Stated time point: sample taken at primary tumor resection. Sequencing was performed on whole RNA extracted from tumor and nontumor lung tissue, or from frozen PBMC, and the material was left unsorted. One entry per CDR3 protein results from TCRdb running MiXCR on the 5' RACE reads. Of 40,000 to 55,000 distinct CDR3 sequences in the sample, approximately 13% were seen once. This CDR3 contains 13 residues. The germline V and J ends were trimmed by 6 bases and 0 bases, with 12 bases remaining between them. Germline V CDR1 and CDR2: DFQATT, SNEGSKA (reference sequence). The data belong to a study of spatial heterogeneity in lung cancer.

This rearrangement joins TRBV20-1 to TRBJ2-7; D gene uncertain. The sample was PBMCs, taken at surgery. This sequence was found in a male donor with early-stage non-small cell lung cancer. DNA of the CDR3: TGCAGTGCAGGGTGGGGTAGCTCCTACGAGCAGTACTTC. Residues: CSAGWGSSYEQYF.